One sample yielded the 24 T cell receptor beta chains listed below, sequenced in a study of sequential checkpoint blockade in melanoma. As for treatment: randomized to nivolumab then ipilimumab (arm A) or the reverse (arm B). The method was immunoSEQ multiplex PCR; TCRdb's version includes in-frame clones alone and lacks a portion of them. The table shows around 21,000 clones, with 80% to 90% occurring only once. The sample in question was CD8+ T cells sorted from blood (inferred from file names), obtained from a patient given nivolumab and ipilimumab in sequence. The source is a human donor with melanoma.

The chain is built from TRBV15 and TRBJ2-5; a weak D match, TRBD1 (5 bases). Trimming took off 5 bases at V and 5 bases at J, with 18 bases between the two ends. Per the germline V gene, CDR1 is LNHNV and CDR2 is YYDKDF (reference sequence). CDR3 length equals 15 residues. DNA for the CDR3: TGTGCCACCAGCGTGGGTTTCAGGGTTGGGGAGACCCAGTACTTC. Amino acid sequence: CATSVGFRVGETQYF.

The chain links TRBV9 to TRBJ2-7; possibly TRBD2 for D (6 bases). The germline V and J ends were trimmed by 0 bases and 4 bases, with 14 bases remaining between them. The CDR3 consists of 15 residues. The V gene's germline CDR1 is SGDLS and CDR2 YYNGEE. CDR3 loop: CASSVAEEGRYEQYF. The CDR3 coding sequence is TGTGCCAGCAGCGTAGCTGAGGAGGGCCGGTACGAGCAGTACTTC. The complete variable domain, with remaining parts taken from reference TRBV9 and TRBJ2-7, reads DSGVTQTPKHLITATGQRVTLRCSPRSGDLSVYWYQQSLDQGLQFLIQYYNGEERAKGNILERFSAQQFPDLHSELNLSSLELGDSALYFCASSVAEEGRYEQYFGPGTRLTVT.

The genes are TRBV28 and TRBJ2-4; possibly TRBD1 for D (6 bases). The germline gives CDR1 MDHEN, CDR2 SYDVKM. This CDR3 region has 16 residues. The ends were cut back, 3 bases at V and 8 bases at J, with 20 bases in the middle. CDR3 nucleotides: TGTGCCAGCAGTTTGATGGTAGTCAGGGGTAAGGACATTCAGTACTTC. The encoded protein is CASSLMVVRGKDIQYF. Full variable domain (missing parts from reference TRBV28 and TRBJ2-4): DVKVTQSSRYLVKRTGEKVFLECVQDMDHENMFWYRQDPGLGLRLIYFSYDVKMKEKGDIPEGYSVSREKKERFSLILESASTNQTSMYLCASSLMVVRGKDIQYFGAGTRLSVL.

This clone was seen more than once but under ten times. The genes are TRBV6-5 and TRBJ2-7, with D uncertain. CDR1 MNHEY and CDR2 SVGAGI come from the germline V gene. Trimming stripped 2 bases from V and 5 bases from J, with 7 bases between. The CDR3 has 12 amino acids. The CDR3, as DNA: TGTGCCAGCAGTTACGGGCGCGACGAGCAGTACTTC. Translation: CASSYGRDEQYF.

A few counts support this clone. The chain uses TRBV6-4 and TRBJ2-1; 8 nucleotides match TRBD2. J gave up 9 bases and V 3 bases, and 13 bases lay outside the gene matches. Germline-derived CDR1 and CDR2 are MRHNA and SNTAGT. This CDR3 contains 16 residues. The DNA of the CDR3 is TGTGCCAGCAGTGAATCAAGCGGGAGCGGGAAGAGTGAGCAGTTCTTC. Residues: CASSESSGSGKSEQFF.

The V and J genes are TRBV5-6 and TRBJ2-1, with D maybe TRBD2 (5 bases). CDR3 length: 17 residues. With 4 bases removed from V and 0 bases from J, the gap between germline ends came to 17 bases. The germline V gene encodes CDR1 SGHDT and CDR2 YYEEEE. The CDR3 reads CASSPTDIALSYNEQFF. CDR3 DNA: TGTGCCAGCAGCCCAACAGATATAGCGCTCTCCTACAATGAGCAGTTCTTC.

In its sample, this clone was seen once. This chain joins TRBV10-3 and TRBJ2-7, with D possibly TRBD1 on 5 matching bases. Trimming shortened V by 6 bases and J by 5 bases, and 17 bases separated the two germline ends. The CDR3 is made up of 14 amino acids. Germline V gene sequence: CDR1 ENHRY, CDR2 SYGVKD. The CDR3 DNA follows: TGTGCCATCAGAGTTAAGGACATGGCCCACGAGCAGTACTTC. Amino acid sequence: CAIRVKDMAHEQYF.

This clone was recorded a few times. V is TRBV7-2 and J is TRBJ2-1; 8 nucleotides agree with TRBD1. Trimming at V came to 5 bases and at J to 9 bases, leaving 9 bases not matched to a gene. Germline loops: CDR1 SGHTA, CDR2 FQGNSA. The CDR3 runs to 14 residues. CDR3 protein: CASSARGQVGEQFF. DNA for the CDR3: TGTGCCAGCAGCGCCCGGGGACAGGTGGGTGAGCAGTTCTTC. Based on the CDR3 plus reference TRBV7-2 and TRBJ2-1, the full variable domain is GAGVSQSPSNKVTEKGKDVELRCDPISGHTALYWYRQSLGQGLEFLIYFQGNSAPDKSGLPSDRFSAERTGGSVSTLTIQRTQQEDSAVYLCASSARGQVGEQFFGPGTRLTVL.

The rearrangement joins TRBV27 to TRBJ2-7, with 8 bases identical to TRBD2. The V segment lost 5 bases and the J segment 3 bases; nucleotides outside the gene matches: 9. This CDR3 has 15 amino acids. Germline CDR1 reads MNHEY; CDR2 reads SMNVEV (reference sequence). The DNA of the CDR3 is TGTGCCAGCAGTGTCGCGAGCGGGAGAATCTACGAGCAGTACTTC. It yields the protein CASSVASGRIYEQYF.

This CDR3 reads CASSFRQGTYEQYF. The CDR3 DNA is TGTGCCAGCAGTTTCAGACAGGGAACCTACGAGCAGTACTTC. J is TRBJ2-7 and V is TRBV27; TRBD1 matches at 7 bases. The CDR3 spans 14 residues. In germline, CDR1 is MNHEY, CDR2 SMNVEV (reference sequence). V lost 3 bases and J lost 2; bases outside the gene matches: 4.

The chain recombines TRBV15 with TRBJ2-7, with 8 bases matching TRBD1. The CDR3 contains 13 residues. V lost 1 base, J lost 5 bases, and 1 base stayed unmatched. Per germline, CDR1 LNHNV and CDR2 YYDKDF (reference sequence). CDR3 nucleotides: TGTGCCACCAGCAGAGGACAGGGGAACGAGCAGTACTTC. Translation: CATSRGQGNEQYF.

The chain joins TRBV19 to TRBJ1-2; D not resolved. V was clipped by 10 bases and J by 8 bases, with 11 bases between them. From germline, CDR1 is LNHDA and CDR2 SQIVND (reference sequence). The CDR3 covers 10 residues. The CDR3 protein is CATRVGGYTF. DNA for the CDR3: TGTGCCACCCGCGTGGGCGGCTACACCTTC.

Concerning this clone itself: A much more abundant neighbour one base away suggests this may be a read error. The rearrangement uses TRBV30 and TRBJ1-1; a possible D gene is TRBD1 (6 bases). Germline CDR1 GTSNPN, CDR2 SVGIG (reference sequence). This CDR3 has 13 residues. CDR3 protein: CTWSWDTNTEAFF. In DNA, the CDR3 is TGTACCTGGAGTTGGGACACGAACACTGAAGCTTTCTTT.

This clone was recorded a few times. The chain joins TRBV19 to TRBJ1-2; 8 bases map to TRBD1. The V gene end was trimmed by 3 bases and the J gene end by 8 bases; junction bases not matched to a gene: 5. Per germline, CDR1 LNHDA and CDR2 SQIVND (reference sequence). This CDR3 is built from 13 residues. The CDR3 loop reads CASSILAGGGYTF. CDR3 bases: TGTGCCAGTAGTATCCTGGCAGGGGGCGGCTACACCTTC.

DNA for the CDR3: TGTGCCTGGAGTGGTGACGGGAGCACTGAAGCTTTCTTT. It translates to CAWSGDGSTEAFF. The chain uses TRBV30 and TRBJ1-1; D call uncertain. Trimming took 1 base from V and 4 from J, leaving 10 bases between them. The CDR3 covers 13 residues. Germline lookup yields CDR1 GTSNPN and CDR2 SVGIG (reference sequence).

The gene calls are TRBV6-6 and TRBJ2-7; tentatively, D is TRBD1 (5 bases). V gave up 0 bases and J gave up 0 bases, with 9 bases separating them. This CDR3 is 15 amino acids long. From germline, CDR1 is MNHNY and CDR2 SVGAGI (reference sequence). CDR3 coding DNA: TGTGCCAGCAGTTACTCGACAGTCAGCTCCTACGAGCAGTACTTC. Translated, it gives CASSYSTVSSYEQYF.

The chain is built from TRBV9 and TRBJ2-7; a possible D gene is TRBD2 (7 bases). V lost 3 bases and J lost 5, with 9 bases in between. Germline CDR1 SGDLS, CDR2 YYNGEE. The CDR3 is 12 amino acids. CDR3 in amino acids: CASSEGGDEQYF. The DNA for the CDR3 is TGTGCCAGCAGCGAGGGGGGGGACGAGCAGTACTTC.

This rearrangement joins TRBV14 to TRBJ2-7; the D is unclear. CDR1 SGHDN and CDR2 FVKESK come from the germline V gene. V lost 3 bases, J lost 11 bases, and 17 bases lay in between. The CDR3 totals 13 residues. CDR3 bases: TGTGCCAGCAGCCATTCCGCCCGTTCAGTTGAGTACTTC. Protein product: CASSHSARSVEYF.

J is TRBJ2-7 and V is TRBV21-1; the D call of TRBD2 is as the table states it, not checked on the DNA. TRBV21-1 counts as a pseudogene. The CDR3 runs to 15 residues. The CDR3 region is CASVKGRGFAYEQYF. The CDR3 region has the DNA TGTGCCAGCGTAAAGGGGAGGGGTTTTGCCTACGAGCAGTACTTC.

V gene TRBV27 combines with J gene TRBJ1-1; weak D call: TRBD1 (5 bases). Trimming took 6 bases from V and 1 from J, leaving 18 bases between them. The length of the CDR3 is 16 residues. Germline CDR1 is MNHEY and CDR2 is SMNVEV (reference sequence). The CDR3 region has the DNA TGTGCCAGCAGCCTGCGTTATATTCAGGGGAACACTGAAGCTTTCTTT. Encoded protein: CASSLRYIQGNTEAFF.

The V call is TRBV7-6, the J call TRBJ2-1, with 15 nucleotides matching TRBD2. V shed 5 bases and J 0 bases; nucleotides not matched to a gene: 5. The CDR3 covers 18 residues. In germline, CDR1 is SGHVS, CDR2 FNYEAQ. CDR3 sequence (DNA): TGTGCCAGCAGCCCCGGGACTAGCGGGAGGATCTCCTACAATGAGCAGTTCTTC. Its protein product is CASSPGTSGRISYNEQFF.

J is TRBJ2-7 and V is TRBV27; 10 bases align to TRBD2. Germline V gives CDR1 MNHEY, CDR2 SMNVEV (reference sequence). J gave up 4 bases and V 0 bases, and 6 bases lay outside the gene matches. The CDR3 has 16 residues. Written as DNA, the CDR3 is TGTGCCAGCAGTTTATCGGTTAGCGGGAGGCCATACGAGCAGTACTTC. Residues: CASSLSVSGRPYEQYF.

The J gene is TRBJ1-5, the V gene TRBV28; possible D gene TRBD1, 6 bases. Germline V gene sequence: CDR1 MDHEN, CDR2 SYDVKM. The CDR3 consists of 16 residues. Between the trimmed V and J ends, which lost 3 bases and 0 bases, there was a span of 12 bases. The CDR3 protein is CASSFPQGRSNQPQHF. Here the CDR3 DNA reads TGTGCCAGCAGTTTCCCCCAGGGGCGTAGCAATCAGCCCCAGCATTTT.

The chain couples TRBV19 to TRBJ2-7; TRBD1 might be the D (5 bases). Trimming removed 7 bases from V and 5 bases from J, with 9 bases in between. This CDR3 spans 11 amino acids. The germline gives CDR1 LNHDA, CDR2 SQIVND (reference sequence). In DNA, the CDR3 is TGTGCCAGTACAGGGTCCAACGAGCAGTACTTC. Protein: CASTGSNEQYF.